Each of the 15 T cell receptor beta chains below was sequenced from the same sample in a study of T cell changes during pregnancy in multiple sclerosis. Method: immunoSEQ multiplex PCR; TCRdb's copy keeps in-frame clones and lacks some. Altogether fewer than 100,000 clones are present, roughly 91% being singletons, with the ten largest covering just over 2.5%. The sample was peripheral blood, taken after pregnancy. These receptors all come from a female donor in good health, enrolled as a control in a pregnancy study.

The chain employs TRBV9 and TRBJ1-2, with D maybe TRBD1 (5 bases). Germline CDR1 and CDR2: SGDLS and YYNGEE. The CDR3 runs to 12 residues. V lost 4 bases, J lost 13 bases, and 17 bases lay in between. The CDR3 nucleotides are TGTGCCAGCAGCTCGCGAGGCAGGGCCCCCACCTTC. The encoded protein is CASSSRGRAPTF.

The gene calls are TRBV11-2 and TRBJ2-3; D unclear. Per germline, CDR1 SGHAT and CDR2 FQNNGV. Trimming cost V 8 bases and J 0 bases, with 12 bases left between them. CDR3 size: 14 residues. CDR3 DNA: TGTGCCAGCCAATTTGGGCCGAGCACAGATACGCAGTATTTT. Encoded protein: CASQFGPSTDTQYF.

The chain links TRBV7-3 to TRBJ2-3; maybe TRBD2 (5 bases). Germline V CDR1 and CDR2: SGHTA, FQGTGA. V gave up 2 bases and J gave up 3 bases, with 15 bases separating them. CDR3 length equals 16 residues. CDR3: CASSLGVGVGTDTQYF. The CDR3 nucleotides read TGTGCCAGCAGCTTAGGAGTGGGAGTCGGTACAGATACGCAGTATTTT.

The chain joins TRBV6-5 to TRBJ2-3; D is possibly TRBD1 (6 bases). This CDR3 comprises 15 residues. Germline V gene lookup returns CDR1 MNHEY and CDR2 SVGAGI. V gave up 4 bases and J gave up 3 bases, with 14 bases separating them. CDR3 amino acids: CASSFHRVGTDTQYF. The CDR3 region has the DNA TGTGCCAGCAGTTTCCACAGGGTAGGGACAGATACGCAGTATTTT.

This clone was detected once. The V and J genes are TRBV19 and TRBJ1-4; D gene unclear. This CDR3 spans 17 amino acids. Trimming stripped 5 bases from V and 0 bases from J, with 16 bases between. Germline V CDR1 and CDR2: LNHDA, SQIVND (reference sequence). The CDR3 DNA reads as TGTGCCAGTAGTGATAGAGTTAACCGTGCAACTAATGAAAAACTGTTTTTT. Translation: CASSDRVNRATNEKLFF. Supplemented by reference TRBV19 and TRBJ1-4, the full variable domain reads DGGITQSPKYLFRKEGQNVTLSCEQNLNHDAMYWYRQDPGQGLRLIYYSQIVNDFQKGDIAEGYSVSREKKESFPLTVTSAQKNPTAFYLCASSDRVNRATNEKLFFGSGTQLSVL.

DNA for the CDR3: TGTGCCAGCAGTCCATACGGGGCGGGAGGCTACACCTTC. It yields the protein CASSPYGAGGYTF. The rearrangement joins TRBV28 to TRBJ1-2; tentative D call: TRBD1 (5 bases). CDR3 size: 13 residues. Germline CDR1 is MDHEN and CDR2 is SYDVKM. Trimming cost V 5 bases and J 8 bases, with 15 bases left between them.

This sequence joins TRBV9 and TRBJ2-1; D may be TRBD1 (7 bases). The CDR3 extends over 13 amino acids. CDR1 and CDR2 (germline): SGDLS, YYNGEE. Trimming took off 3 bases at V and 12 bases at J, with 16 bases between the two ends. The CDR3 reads CASSGLGTVRQFF. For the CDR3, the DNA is TGTGCCAGCAGCGGACTAGGGACAGTCCGGCAGTTCTTC.

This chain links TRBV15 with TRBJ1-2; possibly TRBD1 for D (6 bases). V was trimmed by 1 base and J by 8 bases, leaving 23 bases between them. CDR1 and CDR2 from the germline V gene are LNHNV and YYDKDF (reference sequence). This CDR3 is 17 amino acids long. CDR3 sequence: CATSRGGKGRGMGGYTF. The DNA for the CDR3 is TGTGCCACCAGCAGAGGGGGAAAGGGCAGGGGTATGGGGGGCTACACCTTC.

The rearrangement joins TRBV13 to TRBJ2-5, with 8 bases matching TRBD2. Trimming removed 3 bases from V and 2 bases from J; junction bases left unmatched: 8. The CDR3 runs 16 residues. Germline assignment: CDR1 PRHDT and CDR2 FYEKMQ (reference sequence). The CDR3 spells CASSLRLAYKQETQYF. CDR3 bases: TGTGCCAGCAGCTTGAGACTAGCGTACAAACAAGAGACCCAGTACTTC.

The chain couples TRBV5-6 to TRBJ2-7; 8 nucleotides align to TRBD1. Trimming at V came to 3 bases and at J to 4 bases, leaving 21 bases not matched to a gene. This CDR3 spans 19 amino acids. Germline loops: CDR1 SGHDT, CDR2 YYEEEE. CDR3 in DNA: TGTGCCAGCAGCTCTCTGCGGGATATCACGGGACAGGTATCTTACGAGCAGTACTTC. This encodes CASSSLRDITGQVSYEQYF.

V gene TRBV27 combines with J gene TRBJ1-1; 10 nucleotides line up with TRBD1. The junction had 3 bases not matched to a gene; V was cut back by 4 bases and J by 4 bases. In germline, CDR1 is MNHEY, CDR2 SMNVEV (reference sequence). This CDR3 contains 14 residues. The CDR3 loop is CASSSGQGGTEAFF. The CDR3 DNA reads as TGTGCCAGCAGTTCTGGACAGGGGGGCACTGAAGCTTTCTTT.

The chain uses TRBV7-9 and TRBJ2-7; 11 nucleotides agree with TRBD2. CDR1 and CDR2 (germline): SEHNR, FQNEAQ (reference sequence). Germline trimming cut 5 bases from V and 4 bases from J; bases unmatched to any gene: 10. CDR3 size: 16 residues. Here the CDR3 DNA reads TGTGCCAGCAGCCCTCCGACTAGCGGGGTACCTTACGAGCAGTACTTC. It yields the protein CASSPPTSGVPYEQYF. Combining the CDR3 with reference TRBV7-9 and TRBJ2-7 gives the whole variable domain DTGVSQNPRHKITKRGQNVTFRCDPISEHNRLYWYRQTLGQGPEFLTYFQNEAQLEKSRLLSDRFSAERPKGSFSTLEIQRTEQGDSAMYLCASSPPTSGVPYEQYFGPGTRLTVT.

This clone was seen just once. In DNA form, the CDR3 reads TGTGCCGGGACAAGGAGAATATCTGCGTTCTTC. It yields the protein CAGTRRISAFF. The chain carries TRBV19 and TRBJ2-1, with D perhaps matching TRBD1 (6 bases). Germline-derived CDR1 and CDR2 are LNHDA and SQIVND (reference sequence). CDR3 length: 11 amino acids. V dropped 11 bases and J dropped 15 bases, with 20 bases sitting between them.

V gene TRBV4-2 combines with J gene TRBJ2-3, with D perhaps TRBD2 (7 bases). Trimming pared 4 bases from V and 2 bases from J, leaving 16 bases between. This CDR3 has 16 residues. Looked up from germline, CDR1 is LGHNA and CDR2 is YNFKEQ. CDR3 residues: CASSPVAGALTDTQYF. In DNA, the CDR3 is TGTGCCAGCAGCCCCGTGGCGGGGGCCCTCACAGATACGCAGTATTTT.

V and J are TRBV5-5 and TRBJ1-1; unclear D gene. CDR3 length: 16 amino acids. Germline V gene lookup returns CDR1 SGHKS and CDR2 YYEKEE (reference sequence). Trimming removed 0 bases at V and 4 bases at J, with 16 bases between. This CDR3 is CASSLGRSGLGTEAFF. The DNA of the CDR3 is TGTGCCAGCAGCTTGGGCCGGTCAGGTTTGGGCACTGAAGCTTTCTTT.